Detailed here is one T cell receptor beta chain. Its antigen is not identified. This entry belongs to a study of shared clonotypes between healthy human individuals. Across the whole study: CD4 naive and CD4 memory each took three plates per donor, while CD8 naive took two and CD8 memory one.

V gave up 4 bases and J gave up 3 bases, with 13 bases separating them. This CDR3 has 14 residues. Germline V CDR1 and CDR2: ENHRY, SYGVKD. General study points: Naive CD4 clonotype sharing across several donors was 4% to 5.5%.

Sorted-subset replicate PCRs used roughly 180 ng DNA, approximately 33,000 T cell genomes. In the authors' workflow: Filtering differed, since immunoSEQ gave only junction sequences and no quality scores. Sequencing used immunoSEQ multiplex PCR; TCRdb keeps in-frame clones, though not all of them. The DNA was the basis for D and trimming; V, J and clone size are from that table. The sample consists of roughly 2.2 million clones, over 85% of them appearing once. This chain links TRBV10-3 with TRBJ2-7; TRBD2 is a possible D gene (7 bases). The sequenced sample consisted of naive CD4+ T cells from PBMCs. Subset in this sample: CD45RA+ positively selected. The sequence came from a man younger than 35 in good health. Some clones in this sample may be carry-over from other donors' samples. The CDR3: CAISGGGRYYEQYF. The DNA of the CDR3 is TGTGCCATCAGTGGGGGGGGGCGTTACTACGAGCAGTACTTC.